This T cell receptor beta chain was captured by sequencing in a study of T cells in Graves' hyperthyroidism and ophthalmopathy. Any patient presenting with uncontrolled infection, other autoimmune disease, pregnancy or lactation was left out. Used for diagnoses were clinical symptoms, serum thyroxine and TRAb, thyroid ultrasound and orbital computed tomography. Trimming took 5 bases from V and 0 from J, leaving 10 bases between them. CDR3 length: 14 residues. Germline-derived CDR1 and CDR2 are SEHNR and FQNEAQ (reference sequence). Using RNA transcripts as the source, TCR beta CDR3 regions were amplified. The HTBI primer set drove a first-round RT-PCR of the TCR CDR3. One entry per CDR3 protein results from TCRdb running MiXCR on the multiplex PCR reads. The data show hundreds of thousands of distinct CDR3 sequences, around 24% seen once.

The sequence derives from a woman aged 25 to 39 with Graves' ophthalmopathy. The V call is TRBV7-9, the J call TRBJ1-1; D remains unclear. The specimen was blood. CDR3 sequence (DNA): TGTGCCAGCAGCCCCCTCTTAATGAACACTGAAGCTTTCTTT. Its translation: CASSPLLMNTEAFF.